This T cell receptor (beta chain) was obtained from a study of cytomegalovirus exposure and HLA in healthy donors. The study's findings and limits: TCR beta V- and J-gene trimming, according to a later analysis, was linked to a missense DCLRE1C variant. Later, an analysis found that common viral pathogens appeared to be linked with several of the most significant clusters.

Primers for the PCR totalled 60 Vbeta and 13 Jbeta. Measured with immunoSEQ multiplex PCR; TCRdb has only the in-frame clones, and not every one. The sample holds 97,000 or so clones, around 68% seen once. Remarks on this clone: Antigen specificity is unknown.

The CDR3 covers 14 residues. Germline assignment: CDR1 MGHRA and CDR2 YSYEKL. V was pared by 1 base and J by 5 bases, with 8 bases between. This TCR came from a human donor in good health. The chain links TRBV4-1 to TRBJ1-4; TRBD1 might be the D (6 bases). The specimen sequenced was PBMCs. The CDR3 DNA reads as TGCGCCAGCAGCCAAGGTCAGGGGAATGAAAAACTGTTTTTT. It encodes CASSQGQGNEKLFF.